The rows below give T cell receptor beta chains drawn from one sample of a study of blood T cells in healthy people across ages. From the 5' RACE reads, TCRdb called clonotypes with MiXCR, one entry per CDR3 protein. Here the sample spans nearly 1 million distinct CDR3 sequences, about 53% being singletons. The sample was blood. All receptors come from an older woman in good health. Each CDR3 is given without its conserved first and last residue.

J gene: .; V gene: TRBV24-1; CDR3 length: 13; CDR3 protein: ATSERTSGSDEQY
J gene: TRBJ2-3; V gene: TRBV20-1; CDR3 length: 13; CDR3 protein: SAPKGGRSTDTQY
J gene: TRBJ2-7; V gene: TRBV3-1; CDR3 length: 17; CDR3 protein: ASSQHQLAGGRGSYEQY
J gene: TRBJ2-3; V gene: TRBV6-5; CDR3 length: 13; CDR3 protein: ASSYDRRSTDTQY
J gene: TRBJ2-7; V gene: TRBV29-1; CDR3 length: 10; CDR3 protein: SVKGQGSEQY
J gene: TRBJ2-3; V gene: TRBV9; CDR3 length: 14; CDR3 protein: ASSVQGRRGTDTQY
J gene: TRBJ2-4; V gene: TRBV12-3/TRBV12-4; CDR3 length: 12; CDR3 protein: ASTEGQGTGIQY
J gene: TRBJ2-3; V gene: TRBV7-8; CDR3 length: 12; CDR3 protein: ASRQQAGTDTQY
J gene: TRBJ2-3; V gene: TRBV12-3/TRBV12-4; CDR3 length: 12; CDR3 protein: ASSVAGGTDTQY
J gene: TRBJ2-7; V gene: TRBV12-3/TRBV12-4; CDR3 length: 15; CDR3 protein: ASSTWTSGRGSYEQY
J gene: TRBJ2-1; V gene: TRBV4-1; CDR3 length: 15; CDR3 protein: ASSPGLAGGPGNEQF
J gene: TRBJ2-7; V gene: TRBV27; CDR3 length: 11; CDR3 protein: ASSVGRTYEQY
J gene: TRBJ1-1; V gene: TRBV7-2; CDR3 length: 12; CDR3 protein: ASSPEILNTEAF
J gene: TRBJ2-3; V gene: TRBV11-2; CDR3 length: 11; CDR3 protein: ASSLEDTDTQY
J gene: TRBJ2-1; V gene: TRBV27; CDR3 length: 12; CDR3 protein: ASSLWQGPNEQF
J gene: TRBJ2-1; V gene: TRBV7-9; CDR3 length: 10; CDR3 protein: ASLASGNEQF
J gene: TRBJ2-3; V gene: TRBV5-5; CDR3 length: 13; CDR3 protein: ASSLGWSSTDTQY
J gene: TRBJ2-7; V gene: TRBV28; CDR3 length: 14; CDR3 protein: ASSSHQDNLRFEQY
J gene: TRBJ1-1; V gene: TRBV28; CDR3 length: 11; CDR3 protein: ASSFSQGTSAF
J gene: TRBJ2-4; V gene: TRBV2; CDR3 length: 16; CDR3 protein: ASSEVAGILGTYEGQY
J gene: TRBJ2-5; V gene: TRBV20-1; CDR3 length: 13; CDR3 protein: SARDPSGLGETQY
J gene: TRBJ2-6; V gene: TRBV7-6; CDR3 length: 14; CDR3 protein: ASSLVGLSGANVLT
J gene: TRBJ2-3; V gene: TRBV4-2; CDR3 length: 12; CDR3 protein: ASSQKVFADTQY
J gene: TRBJ2-3; V gene: TRBV27; CDR3 length: 14; CDR3 protein: ASSPAGSSLMNTQY